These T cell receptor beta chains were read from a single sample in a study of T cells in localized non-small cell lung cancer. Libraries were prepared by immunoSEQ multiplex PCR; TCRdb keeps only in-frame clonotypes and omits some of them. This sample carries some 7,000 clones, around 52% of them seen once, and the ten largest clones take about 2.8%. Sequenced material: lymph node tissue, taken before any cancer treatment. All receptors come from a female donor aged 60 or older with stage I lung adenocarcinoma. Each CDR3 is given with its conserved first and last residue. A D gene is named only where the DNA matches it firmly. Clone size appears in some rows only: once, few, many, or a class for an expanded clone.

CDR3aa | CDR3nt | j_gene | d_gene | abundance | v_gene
CASSLSGGSSEKLFF | TGTGCCAGCAGCTTAAGCGGGGGCTCGAGTGAAAAACTGTTTTTT | TRBJ1-4 | . | . | TRBV11-3
CASSVGSRERTDTQYF | TGTGCCAGCAGCGTAGGAAGTCGGGAGCGCACAGATACGCAGTATTTT | TRBJ2-3 | . | few | TRBV9
CASSSPRGPGDTQYF | TGTGCCAGCAGTTCGCCGAGGGGCCCCGGTGATACGCAGTATTTT | TRBJ2-3 | . | few | TRBV6-8
CASSEVSWIEAFF | TGTGCCAGCAGTGAAGTTAGCTGGATCGAAGCTTTCTTT | TRBJ1-1 | . | large | TRBV6-1
CASSRDGVVATQYF | TGTGCCAGCAGCCGGGACGGTGTAGTAGCGACCCAGTACTTC | TRBJ2-5 | . | . | TRBV6-8
CAWSRSLAVYNEQFF | TGTGCCTGGAGTCGGTCGCTAGCGGTATACAATGAGCAGTTCTTC | TRBJ2-1 | TRBD2 | . | TRBV30
CASSETQQVYYGYTF | TGTGCCAGCAGTGAGACTCAACAGGTTTACTATGGCTACACCTTC | TRBJ1-2 | . | few | TRBV9
CAWRRDGQETQYF | TGTGCCTGGAGACGGGACGGGCAAGAGACCCAGTACTTC | TRBJ2-5 | . | few | TRBV30
CASSGGPISSYEQYF | TGTGCCAGCAGTGGGGGACCCATCAGCTCCTACGAGCAGTACTTC | TRBJ2-7 | . | . | TRBV9
CASSYSGGLNTEAFF | TGTGCCAGCAGTTACTCGGGGGGCCTCAACACTGAAGCTTTCTTT | TRBJ1-1 | . | few | TRBV6-8
CASSLRQKTYEQYF | TGTGCCAGCAGTCTCCGACAGAAGACCTACGAGCAGTACTTC | TRBJ2-7 | . | few | TRBV6-8
CASSIQGLSAFF | TGTGCCAGCAGCATACAGGGTTTGTCAGCTTTCTTT | TRBJ1-1 | . | . | TRBV6-8
CASSVAGAMEQFF | TGTGCCAGCAGCGTAGCGGGGGCCATGGAGCAGTTCTTC | TRBJ2-1 | TRBD2 | . | TRBV2
CAWREGVKDGYTF | TGTGCCTGGAGAGAGGGGGTTAAGGATGGCTACACCTTC | TRBJ1-2 | . | . | TRBV30
CASSAHGNQPQHF | TGTGCCAGCAGTGCCCACGGAAATCAGCCCCAGCATTTT | TRBJ1-5 | . | . | TRBV2
CASSPGFSGANVLTF | TGTGCCAGCAGTCCCGGTTTCTCTGGGGCCAACGTCCTGACTTTC | TRBJ2-6 | . | . | TRBV28
CASSLGDRGLGYTF | TGTGCCAGCAGCTTAGGGGACAGGGGGCTTGGCTACACCTTC | TRBJ1-2 | TRBD1 | . | TRBV11-3
CASSLLAGNTGELFF | TGTGCCAGCAGCTTACTAGCGGGAAACACCGGGGAGCTGTTTTTT | TRBJ2-2 | TRBD2 | few | TRBV11-3
CASSPRGEGTEAFF | TGTGCCAGCTCACCTAGGGGGGAGGGGACTGAAGCTTTCTTT | TRBJ1-1 | . | . | TRBV18
CASGGTSGLTDTQYF | TGTGCCAGTGGAGGGACTAGCGGGCTTACAGATACGCAGTATTTT | TRBJ2-3 | TRBD2 | . | TRBV19
CASSMGGHSTDTQYF | TGTGCCAGTAGTATGGGGGGACACAGCACAGATACGCAGTATTTT | TRBJ2-3 | . | . | TRBV19
CASSRGVGTQYF | TGTGCCAGTAGTAGGGGAGTGGGAACCCAGTACTTC | TRBJ2-5 | . | . | TRBV19
CASSYRRDRVNTEAFF | TGTGCCAGCAGTTACCGTCGGGACCGAGTGAACACTGAAGCTTTCTTT | TRBJ1-1 | . | few | TRBV6-8
CASSRPTGSGANVLTF | TGTGCCAGCAGCCGACCGACAGGCTCTGGGGCCAACGTCCTGACTTTC | TRBJ2-6 | . | few | TRBV11-1
CASSYQGLAGGQETQYF | TGTGCCAGCAGTTACCAAGGACTAGCGGGGGGGCAAGAGACCCAGTACTTC | TRBJ2-5 | TRBD2 | . | TRBV6-8
CAWRLATGGTGELFF | TGTGCCTGGAGGTTGGCGACAGGGGGCACTGGGGAGCTGTTTTTT | TRBJ2-2 | TRBD1 | . | TRBV30
CASSPAGARVDTQYF | TGTGCCAGCTCCCCCGCAGGGGCGAGAGTTGATACGCAGTATTTT | TRBJ2-3 | . | . | TRBV18
CASSIERKNTEAFF | TGTGCCAGTAGTATAGAAAGGAAGAACACTGAAGCTTTCTTT | TRBJ1-1 | . | once | TRBV19
CASSPFGTFYEQYF | TGTGCCAGCAGCCCTTTCGGGACTTTCTACGAGCAGTACTTC | TRBJ2-7 | . | . | TRBV28
CATGQSEYGYTF | TGTGCCACCGGACAGTCCGAGTATGGCTACACCTTC | TRBJ1-2 | . | . | TRBV2
CAWSRRMGQGTYNEQFF | TGTGCCTGGAGTCGCCGGATGGGACAAGGGACCTACAATGAGCAGTTCTTC | TRBJ2-1 | . | once | TRBV30
CASSPREGNQPQHF | TGTGCCAGCTCACCGAGAGAGGGGAATCAGCCCCAGCATTTT | TRBJ1-5 | . | . | TRBV18
CASSLENSNQPQHF | TGTGCCAGCAGCCTAGAGAATAGCAATCAGCCCCAGCATTTT | TRBJ1-5 | . | . | TRBV28
CASISRVELTGELFF | TGTGCCAGTATCTCCCGGGTCGAACTCACCGGGGAGCTGTTTTTT | TRBJ2-2 | . | . | TRBV19
CSVATGTNYGYTF | TGCAGCGTCGCCACGGGAACCAACTATGGCTACACCTTC | TRBJ1-2 | . | . | TRBV29-1
CASSWGQTKETQYF | TGTGCCAGCAGTTGGGGCCAGACAAAAGAGACCCAGTACTTC | TRBJ2-5 | . | few | TRBV6-8
CAWRTRGSSYEQYF | TGTGCCTGGAGAACCAGGGGAAGCTCCTACGAGCAGTACTTC | TRBJ2-7 | . | . | TRBV30
CASSEALDSPLHF | TGTGCCAGCAGTGAAGCGTTAGATTCACCCCTCCACTTT | TRBJ1-6 | . | . | TRBV6-1
CASGPGPTLNSPLHF | TGTGCTAGTGGTCCAGGGCCAACTCTCAATTCACCCCTCCACTTT | TRBJ1-6 | . | . | TRBV12-5
CASSTGWGTEAFF | TGTGCCAGCTCGACAGGTTGGGGCACTGAAGCTTTCTTT | TRBJ1-1 | . | few | TRBV10-3
CAFYTSGEQYF | TGTGCCTTCTACACTAGCGGGGAGCAGTACTTC | TRBJ2-7 | TRBD2 | . | TRBV30
CASSVDGQVTDTQYF | TGTGCCAGCAGCGTAGATGGACAGGTCACAGATACGCAGTATTTT | TRBJ2-3 | TRBD1 | medium-sized | TRBV9
CASSQEPPGQGWLNTEAFF | TGCGCCAGCAGCCAAGAGCCCCCGGGACAGGGGTGGCTGAACACTGAAGCTTTCTTT | TRBJ1-1 | TRBD1 | medium-sized | TRBV23-1
CASTSGASNTGELFF | TGTGCCAGCACGTCGGGGGCCTCGAACACCGGGGAGCTGTTTTTT | TRBJ2-2 | . | . | TRBV28
CASTGVTGRDQPQHF | TGTGCCAGCACGGGGGTCACAGGGAGAGATCAGCCCCAGCATTTT | TRBJ1-5 | . | . | TRBV6-8
CAISESENTEAFF | TGTGCCATCAGTGAGAGCGAGAACACTGAAGCTTTCTTT | TRBJ1-1 | . | . | TRBV10-3
CATSRRKGLDNEQFF | TGTGCCACCAGCAGGCGGAAGGGCCTCGACAATGAGCAGTTCTTC | TRBJ2-1 | . | . | TRBV15
CANSPHGTLEKLSTEAFF | TGTGCCAACAGCCCCCACGGGACTCTGGAAAAGTTGAGCACTGAAGCTTTCTTT | TRBJ1-1 | . | . | TRBV2
CSVRAGTSTDTQYF | TGCAGCGTCCGAGCGGGAACAAGCACAGATACGCAGTATTTT | TRBJ2-3 | TRBD2 | . | TRBV29-1
CASGLIGGSTDTQYF | TGTGCTAGTGGTTTAATCGGCGGTAGCACAGATACGCAGTATTTT | TRBJ2-3 | . | . | TRBV12-5
CASSISGTVNYGYTF | TGTGCCAGTAGTATTTCAGGGACGGTGAATTATGGCTACACCTTC | TRBJ1-2 | . | . | TRBV19
CASSVGGTLDEQYF | TGTGCCAGCAGCGTAGGAGGGACGCTGGACGAGCAGTACTTC | TRBJ2-7 | . | few | TRBV9
CASSSSLSRTGGEAFF | TGTGCCAGCAGTTCCAGTCTATCCCGGACAGGGGGTGAAGCTTTCTTT | TRBJ1-1 | TRBD1 | . | TRBV9
CASTALATDEQYF | TGTGCCAGCACTGCCCTAGCGACTGACGAGCAGTACTTC | TRBJ2-7 | . | . | TRBV27